Shown below are 29 T cell receptor beta chains from a single sample sequenced in a study of blood T cell repertoires in COVID-19. This table comes from immunoSEQ multiplex PCR, and its TCRdb copy is limited to in-frame clones, with some not included. The table shows almost 250,000 clones, with roughly 86% occurring only once. The material sequenced was PBMCs or T cells enriched from blood (not recorded which). Receptors were obtained from a woman aged 50 to 60 who had recovered from COVID-19.

This chain connects TRBV7-2 to TRBJ2-3; possibly TRBD2 for D (5 bases). V was cut by 5 bases and J by 8 bases, with 17 bases left in between. The V gene's germline CDR1 is SGHTA and CDR2 FQGNSA. This CDR3 has 14 amino acids. The CDR3 reads CASSQRPRAGTQYF. In DNA, the CDR3 is TGTGCCAGCAGCCAACGGCCCCGGGCGGGTACGCAGTATTTT.

The chain is built from TRBV29-1 and TRBJ2-7, with TRBD2 matching 13 bases. In germline, CDR1 is SQVTM, CDR2 ANQGSEA. With 7 bases clipped from V and 0 bases from J, the junction kept 18 bases outside the gene matches. CDR3 size: 19 residues. CDR3 protein: CSAKQGTGLAGQSSYEQYF. DNA of the CDR3: TGCAGCGCTAAACAGGGCACGGGACTAGCGGGGCAAAGCTCCTACGAGCAGTACTTC.

The rearrangement joins TRBV14 to TRBJ2-7; 8 bases align to TRBD1. Losses at the gene ends were 0 bases for V and 2 bases for J; bases not matched to a gene: 15. The CDR3 length is 19 residues. Germline CDR1 is SGHDN and CDR2 is FVKESK. The CDR3 sequence is CASSQDRGQGTFRTYEQYF. CDR3 bases: TGTGCCAGCAGCCAAGATAGAGGACAGGGTACTTTTCGTACCTACGAGCAGTACTTC.

The genes are TRBV6-1 and TRBJ1-1, with 8 bases matching TRBD1. The germline CDR1 and CDR2 sequences are MNHNS and SASEGT. V shed 2 bases and J 4 bases; nucleotides not matched to a gene: 3. The CDR3 is 14 amino acids. CDR3 sequence: CASSERQGSTEAFF. In nucleotides, the CDR3 is TGTGCCAGCAGTGAACGACAGGGGAGCACTGAAGCTTTCTTT.

CDR3 loop: CASSEAGSGRLNEQFF. CDR3 DNA: TGTGCCAGCAGTGAAGCGGGGAGCGGGAGGTTGAATGAGCAGTTCTTC. The chain is built from TRBV2 and TRBJ2-1, with TRBD2 matching over 9 bases. V shed 0 bases and J 7 bases; nucleotides not matched to a gene: 7. This CDR3 contains 16 residues. Germline CDR1 and CDR2: SNHLY and FYNNEI.

The chain employs TRBV19 and TRBJ1-2; 7 nucleotides agree with TRBD1. CDR1 and CDR2 from the germline V gene are LNHDA and SQIVND (reference sequence). Unmatched junction bases numbered 7, after V lost 5 bases and J lost 7 bases. The CDR3 has 13 amino acids. In DNA form, the CDR3 reads TGTGCCAGTAGTCCCACAGGGGTAGTTGGCTACACCTTC. Encoded protein: CASSPTGVVGYTF.

The chain combines TRBV2 with TRBJ1-2, with a tentative D call TRBD1 (6 bases). Deletions cut 4 bases from V and 10 bases from J, with 10 bases between. This CDR3 contains 11 residues. The germline gives CDR1 SNHLY, CDR2 FYNNEI. CDR3 sequence (DNA): TGTGCCAGCAGTGCCACAGGGAACTACACCTTC. It codes for CASSATGNYTF.

This clone turned up a few times. The rearrangement uses TRBV19 and TRBJ2-1; 7 nucleotides line up with TRBD2. CDR3 length: 14 amino acids. The germline V gene has CDR1 LNHDA and CDR2 SQIVND (reference sequence). V shed 8 bases, J shed 4 bases, and the junction held 8 bases outside the gene matches. The CDR3 loop reads CASQGLEAYNEQFF. In nucleotides, the CDR3 is TGTGCCAGTCAAGGACTAGAAGCATACAATGAGCAGTTCTTC.

This clone was counted once. The chain carries TRBV6-5 and TRBJ2-1; the match to TRBD1 covers 10 bases. Germline V CDR1 and CDR2: MNHEY, SVGAGI. The junction had 6 bases not matched to a gene; V was cut back by 2 bases and J by 8 bases. The CDR3 is 15 residues long. CDR3: CASSYDGQGVDEQFF. The CDR3 bases are TGTGCCAGCAGTTACGATGGACAGGGGGTCGATGAGCAGTTCTTC.

This CDR3 reads CASSEDQAGLSQETQYF. CDR3 coding DNA: TGTGCCAGCAGTGAAGACCAAGCGGGACTCTCCCAAGAGACCCAGTACTTC. V and J are TRBV2 and TRBJ2-5; 7 positions agree with TRBD2. The CDR3 has 17 amino acids. Germline V lookup: CDR1 SNHLY, CDR2 FYNNEI. Germline trimming cut 1 base from V and 1 base from J; bases unmatched to any gene: 9.

This rearrangement joins TRBV28 to TRBJ2-7; the D is unclear. The CDR3 is 15 residues long. The V end was cut by 2 bases, the J end by 2 bases, with 13 bases between. Per germline, CDR1 MDHEN and CDR2 SYDVKM. CDR3 nucleotides: TGTGCCAGCAGTTTAGACTTGCGAAATACCTACGAGCAGTACTTC. This encodes CASSLDLRNTYEQYF.

The chain is built from TRBV5-8 and TRBJ2-4, with D perhaps matching TRBD1 (5 bases). Trimming stripped 5 bases from V and 1 base from J, with 10 bases between. This CDR3 is 14 amino acids long. From germline, CDR1 is SGHTS and CDR2 YDEGEE. CDR3 nucleotide sequence: TGTGCCAGCAGGCGAAACAGGGCCAAAAACATTCAGTACTTC. Translation: CASRRNRAKNIQYF.

The chain carries TRBV18 and TRBJ2-7; 9 bases agree with TRBD1. Trimming at V came to 3 bases and at J to 5 bases, leaving 5 bases not matched to a gene. The CDR3 runs 14 residues. Germline CDR1 and CDR2: KGHSH and LQKENI. The CDR3: CASSPRDRDHEQYF. CDR3 sequence (DNA): TGTGCCAGCTCACCGCGGGACAGGGACCACGAGCAGTACTTC. Complete variable domain (other parts from reference TRBV18 and TRBJ2-7): NAGVMQNPRHLVRRRGQEARLRCSPMKGHSHVYWYRQLPEEGLKFMVYLQKENIIDESGMPKERFSAEFPKEGPSILRIQQVVRGDSAAYFCASSPRDRDHEQYFGPGTRLTVT.

CDR3 sequence (DNA): TGTGCTAGTGGATACACGTACGAGCAGTACTTC. The encoded protein is CASGYTYEQYF. The gene calls are TRBV12-5 and TRBJ2-7; no definite D call. Germline V lookup: CDR1 LGHNT, CDR2 FRNRAP. CDR3 length: 11 residues. V lost 6 bases to trimming and J lost 4 bases, with 7 bases between them.

The chain employs TRBV28 and TRBJ1-5; the D is unclear. The germline V and J ends were trimmed by 4 bases and 15 bases, with 28 bases remaining between them. The CDR3 contains 16 residues. Germline lookup yields CDR1 MDHEN and CDR2 SYDVKM. DNA of the CDR3: TGTGCCAGCAGTTCTATAGCAATCAGCAGAGGAGTGAGAGGGCATTTT. It translates to CASSSIAISRGVRGHF.

J is TRBJ1-2 and V is TRBV28, with 7 nucleotides matching TRBD1. Trimming took 7 bases from V and 10 from J; bases not matched to a gene: 15. Germline V gives CDR1 MDHEN, CDR2 SYDVKM. The CDR3 is 14 residues long. CDR3 in DNA: TGTGCCAGCACCCCCAGGGGGGACTTAATCACCTACACCTTC. Translating it yields CASTPRGDLITYTF.

The chain is built from TRBV19 and TRBJ2-3; maybe TRBD2 (5 bases). The CDR3 sequence is 12 residues long. CDR1 is LNHDA and CDR2 is SQIVND in the germline V gene (reference sequence). V dropped 9 bases and J dropped 9 bases, with 16 bases sitting between them. The CDR3 loop is CASTAGRGTQYF. Here the CDR3 DNA reads TGTGCCAGCACCGCGGGCCGCGGAACGCAGTATTTT.

V and J are TRBV5-4 and TRBJ2-7; 8 bases are shared with TRBD2. CDR1 is SGHNT and CDR2 is YYREEE in the germline V gene (reference sequence). V was pared by 0 bases and J by 0 bases, with 2 bases of the junction left unmatched. This CDR3 has 15 residues. CDR3 nucleotide sequence: TGTGCCAGCAGCTTGGCACTAGCGGCCTCCTACGAGCAGTACTTC. It specifies CASSLALAASYEQYF.

This chain uses TRBV5-1 with TRBJ2-7; TRBD2 matches 7 bases. The junction had 5 bases not matched to a gene; V was cut back by 5 bases and J by 3 bases. Germline-derived CDR1 and CDR2 are SGHRS and YFSETQ. This CDR3 is 13 amino acids long. The CDR3 region is CASRNGGSYEQYF. DNA for the CDR3: TGCGCCAGCAGGAATGGCGGGAGCTACGAGCAGTACTTC.

The V gene is TRBV29-1, the J gene TRBJ1-1; the match to TRBD1 covers 9 bases. Trimming removed 6 bases from V and 5 bases from J; junction bases left unmatched: 7. CDR1 SQVTM and CDR2 ANQGSEA come from the germline V gene. The CDR3 is 13 residues long. The CDR3 coding sequence is TGCAGCGTGGGGGACAGGGCTTTGACTGAAGCTTTCTTT. It codes for CSVGDRALTEAFF.

The rearrangement uses TRBV10-3 and TRBJ1-2, with D uncertain. The CDR3 has 15 amino acids. Germline CDR1 is ENHRY and CDR2 is SYGVKD. V gave up 5 bases and J gave up 0 bases, with 13 bases separating them. CDR3 in amino acids: CAISQTSVSNYGYTF. The CDR3 coding sequence is TGTGCCATCAGTCAAACTAGCGTCTCTAACTATGGCTACACCTTC.

The rearrangement links TRBV19 to TRBJ2-3; D remains unclear. Trimming took off 1 base at V and 3 bases at J, with 11 bases between the two ends. CDR3 length: 15 residues. Germline V gene lookup returns CDR1 LNHDA and CDR2 SQIVND (reference sequence). The CDR3 loop is CASSIGVAETDTQYF. The CDR3 DNA sequence: TGTGCCAGTAGTATAGGTGTGGCGGAAACAGATACGCAGTATTTT.

The rearrangement joins TRBV19 to TRBJ2-7; 9 bases agree with TRBD1. V shed 5 bases, J shed 3 bases, and the junction held 5 bases outside the gene matches. The CDR3 spans 14 residues. Germline V CDR1 and CDR2: LNHDA, SQIVND (reference sequence). The CDR3 sequence is CASSSGQGVYEQYF. For the CDR3, the DNA is TGTGCCAGTAGTTCGGGACAGGGAGTCTACGAGCAGTACTTC.

V gene TRBV2 combines with J gene TRBJ2-7; no firm D call. Germline V CDR1 and CDR2: SNHLY, FYNNEI. Deletions cut 5 bases from V and 0 bases from J, with 11 bases between. The length of the CDR3 is 14 residues. The CDR3 sequence: CASSSSLLSYEQYF. The CDR3 coding sequence is TGTGCCAGCAGTTCGAGTTTACTCTCCTACGAGCAGTACTTC.

The V gene is TRBV19, the J gene TRBJ2-5; perhaps TRBD1 as D (7 bases). Germline loops: CDR1 LNHDA, CDR2 SQIVND (reference sequence). CDR3 length: 14 amino acids. The germline V and J ends were trimmed by 5 bases and 7 bases, with 17 bases remaining between them. CDR3 in DNA: TGTGCCAGTAGTCAGGAGGGGGCGGTAGGGACCCAGTACTTC. Its protein product is CASSQEGAVGTQYF.

The chain is built from TRBV25-1 and TRBJ1-6; D gene unclear. The CDR3 runs to 15 residues. V was shortened by 6 bases and J by 0 bases, with 9 bases between the two germline ends. Per the germline V gene, CDR1 is MGHDK and CDR2 is SYGVNS. The CDR3 DNA sequence: TGTGCCAGCAGCGCGGTGAGCTCCTATAATTCACCCCTCCACTTT. Translating gives CASSAVSSYNSPLHF.

The J gene is TRBJ1-5, the V gene TRBV5-1; D is possibly TRBD1 (5 bases). There are 14 residues in the CDR3. Germline CDR1 is SGHRS and CDR2 is YFSETQ. V gave up 4 bases and J gave up 3 bases, with 11 bases separating them. The chain's CDR3 is CASSAGTPNQPQHF. For the CDR3, the DNA is TGCGCCAGCAGCGCCGGGACTCCCAATCAGCCCCAGCATTTT.

V usage is TRBV27 and J usage is TRBJ2-1, with 10 bases that match TRBD1. The CDR3 runs 17 residues. The ends lost 3 bases at V and 3 bases at J; junction bases unmatched: 8. Germline V gives CDR1 MNHEY, CDR2 SMNVEV (reference sequence). Written as DNA, the CDR3 is TGTGCCAGCAGTTTGAATTCAGACAGGGGGCTCTACAATGAGCAGTTCTTC. This sequence encodes CASSLNSDRGLYNEQFF.

This chain links TRBV27 with TRBJ2-7; D gene unclear. CDR1 MNHEY and CDR2 SMNVEV come from the germline V gene (reference sequence). This CDR3 comprises 14 residues. The V end was cut by 8 bases, the J end by 5 bases, with 19 bases between. Here the CDR3 reads CASHSVMASDEQYF. CDR3 sequence (DNA): TGTGCCAGCCATTCTGTAATGGCTAGTGACGAGCAGTACTTC.